These 6 T cell receptor beta chains share one sample of origin, sequenced in a study of T cell changes during pregnancy in multiple sclerosis. Profiling relied on immunoSEQ multiplex PCR, and the TCRdb table lists in-frame clones only, not all of them. The data show some 74,000 clones, 85% to 95% seen once. This specimen consisted of peripheral blood, obtained before pregnancy. The source of these receptors is a female donor with multiple sclerosis, enrolled in a pregnancy study.

The genes are TRBV2 and TRBJ2-2; D perhaps matches TRBD2 (6 bases). The CDR3 totals 17 residues. Germline V lookup: CDR1 SNHLY, CDR2 FYNNEI. V was trimmed by 6 bases and J by 3 bases, leaving 20 bases between them. Here the CDR3 DNA reads TGTGCCAGCAGGGTCGGGACCCTTAGCGGCCACACCGGGGAGCTGTTTTTT. Its protein is CASRVGTLSGHTGELFF.

This chain uses TRBV30 with TRBJ1-2, with D hard to call. CDR1 GTSNPN and CDR2 SVGIG come from the germline V gene (reference sequence). The germline V and J ends were trimmed by 2 bases and 0 bases, with 10 bases remaining between them. This CDR3 comprises 14 residues. The CDR3 DNA reads TGTGCCTGGAGTTTTGCACTGGCTAACTATGGCTACACCTTC. It translates to CAWSFALANYGYTF.

The V and J genes are TRBV2 and TRBJ2-1; D unclear. CDR1 is SNHLY and CDR2 is FYNNEI in the germline V gene. Trimming cost V 7 bases and J 5 bases, with 3 bases left between them. There are 10 residues in the CDR3. The DNA for the CDR3 is TGTGCCAGCACTCACAATGAGCAGTTCTTC. It yields the protein CASTHNEQFF.

This clone appeared once. The chain carries TRBV28 and TRBJ2-7; 9 nucleotides line up with TRBD1. With 4 bases clipped from V and 4 bases from J, the junction kept 8 bases outside the gene matches. CDR3 length equals 15 residues. The germline V gene encodes CDR1 MDHEN and CDR2 SYDVKM. The CDR3 region is CASSSTTGGAYEQYF. The CDR3 DNA sequence: TGTGCCAGCAGTTCTACAACAGGGGGCGCGTACGAGCAGTACTTC.

The genes are TRBV2 and TRBJ1-2; D not certain. The CDR3 runs 12 residues. Trimming stripped 5 bases from V and 2 bases from J, with 6 bases between. The germline gives CDR1 SNHLY, CDR2 FYNNEI. CDR3 protein: CASSPENYGYTF. The CDR3 DNA is TGTGCCAGCAGTCCAGAAAACTATGGCTACACCTTC.

In DNA form, the CDR3 reads TGTGCCAGCAGCCCCTCGGACAGGTTGAACACTGAAGCTTTCTTT. It is translated as CASSPSDRLNTEAFF. V and J are TRBV28 and TRBJ1-1; 7 bases agree with TRBD1. The CDR3 is 15 amino acids. Germline V gives CDR1 MDHEN, CDR2 SYDVKM. The V segment lost 6 bases and the J segment 0 bases; nucleotides outside the gene matches: 7.